The sequence of this TCR beta chain was determined in a study of OX40 agonist ivuxolimab in advanced cancers. Patients were excluded for autoimmune disease history or systemic immunosuppression. General study findings and limits: Also showing low normalized T-cell clonal expansion were some of the nonresponders. At 0.1 to 3.0 mg/kg and by week 6, clonal expansion occurred in CD4+ and CD8+ blood T cells. There were, on average, more expanded clones in CD8+ T cells than in CD4+.

The J segment lost 5 bases and the V segment lost 5 bases, leaving 12 bases of the junction unmatched. The germline V gene encodes CDR1 SQVTM and CDR2 ANQGSEA. This CDR3 is 16 amino acids long. The protocol was immunoSEQ multiplex PCR, while the TCRdb copy is restricted to in-frame clones and leaves out a portion. The sample records around 19,000 clones, nearly 75% being singletons. Regarding this clone: Its antigen remains unidentified.

The TCR was taken from an adult with an advanced solid tumor such as melanoma, head and neck, liver or kidney cancer. Sequencing used CD4+ or CD8+ T cells sorted from blood, obtained in a trial of the OX40 agonist ivuxolimab. The chain carries TRBV29-1 and TRBJ2-5, with 12 nucleotides matching TRBD1. CDR3 loop: CSVYVPGQGALETQYF. DNA for the CDR3: TGCAGCGTTTACGTACCGGGACAGGGGGCTTTGGAGACCCAGTACTTC.